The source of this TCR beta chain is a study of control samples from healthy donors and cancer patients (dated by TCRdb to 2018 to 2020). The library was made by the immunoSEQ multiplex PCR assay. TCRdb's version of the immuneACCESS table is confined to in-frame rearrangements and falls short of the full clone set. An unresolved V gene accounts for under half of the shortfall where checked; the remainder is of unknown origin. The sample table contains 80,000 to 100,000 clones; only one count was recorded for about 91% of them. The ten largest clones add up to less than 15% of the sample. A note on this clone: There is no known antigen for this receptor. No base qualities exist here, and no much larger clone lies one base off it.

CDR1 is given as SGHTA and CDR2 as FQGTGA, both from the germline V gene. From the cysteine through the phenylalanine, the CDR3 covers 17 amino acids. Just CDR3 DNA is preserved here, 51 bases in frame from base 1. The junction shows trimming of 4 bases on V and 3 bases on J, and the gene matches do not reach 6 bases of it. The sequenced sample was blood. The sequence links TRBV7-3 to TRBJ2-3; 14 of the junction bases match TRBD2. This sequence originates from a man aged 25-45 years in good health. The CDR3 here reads CASSSGLAGDSTDTQYF. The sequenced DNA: TGTGCCAGCAGCTCGGGACTAGCGGGAGATAGTACAGATACGCAGTATTTT. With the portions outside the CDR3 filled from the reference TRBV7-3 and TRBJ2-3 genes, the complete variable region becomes GAGVSQTPSNKVTEKGKYVELRCDPISGHTALYWYRQSLGQGPEFLIYFQGTGAADDSGLPNDRFFAVRPEGSVSTLKIQRTERGDSAVYLCASSSGLAGDSTDTQYFGPGTRLTVL.